This is a list of T cell receptor beta chains from one sample in a study of cytomegalovirus exposure and HLA in healthy donors. Here immunoSEQ multiplex PCR was the method, and the copy in TCRdb shows in-frame clones only, minus some. Found here are about 48,000 clones, approximately 85% of them singletons; the top ten hold about 6.7%. The sample comprised PBMCs. The receptors were gathered from a woman aged 25 to 45 in good health and CMV-seronegative. CDR3s include the opening cysteine and the closing phenylalanine or tryptophan. The D gene is left open where the match is weak. Rows may omit the clone size; those that give it use once, few, many or a size class.

D gene	V gene	J gene	clone size	CDR3 protein	CDR3 DNA
NA	TRBV4-3	TRBJ1-1	NA	CASSQDSGTEAFF	TGCGCCAGCAGCCAAGATTCAGGCACTGAAGCTTTCTTT
TRBD2	TRBV29-1	TRBJ2-5	NA	CSVEELSGRIQETQYF	TGCAGCGTTGAAGAGCTGAGCGGGAGGATCCAAGAGACCCAGTACTTC
NA	TRBV1	TRBJ2-7	NA	CTSRIGLAGPYEQYF	TGCACCAGCAGGATAGGACTAGCGGGACCCTACGAGCAGTACTTC
TRBD1	TRBV6-6	TRBJ2-1	NA	CASSDRSANEQFF	TGTGCCAGCTCGGACAGGTCGGCCAATGAGCAGTTCTTC
NA	TRBV6-5	TRBJ1-5	once	CASSRGLNQPQHF	TGTGCCAGCTCTAGGGGGTTGAATCAGCCCCAGCATTTT
NA	TRBV25-1	TRBJ2-1	NA	CASSEYGGSSYNEQFF	TGTGCCAGCAGTGAATATGGGGGGAGCTCCTACAATGAGCAGTTCTTC
NA	TRBV7-3	TRBJ2-7	NA	CASSLTSGLSEQYF	TGTGCCAGCAGCTTAACCAGCGGTCTCTCCGAGCAGTACTTC
NA	TRBV18	TRBJ2-2	NA	CASSPFLDTGELFF	TGTGCCAGCTCACCATTTTTAGACACCGGGGAGCTGTTTTTT
TRBD1	TRBV9	TRBJ2-7	NA	CASSYRDRAYEQYF	TGTGCCAGCAGTTACCGGGACAGGGCCTACGAGCAGTACTTC
TRBD1	TRBV9	TRBJ1-4	NA	CASSAPDRGIEKLFF	TGTGCCAGCAGCGCACCAGACAGGGGTATTGAAAAACTGTTTTTT
TRBD1	TRBV25-1	TRBJ1-5	NA	CASSETGGGQPQHF	TGTGCCAGCAGTGAAACAGGGGGAGGACAGCCCCAGCATTTT
TRBD1	TRBV10-3	TRBJ1-5	NA	CASGRGQLNQPQHF	TGTGCCTCCGGAAGGGGACAGTTAAATCAGCCCCAGCATTTT
TRBD2	TRBV27	TRBJ2-2	once	CASRVLGGLAGGKNTGELFF	TGTGCCAGCCGAGTTTTGGGGGGGTTAGCGGGAGGAAAGAACACCGGGGAGCTGTTTTTT
TRBD1	TRBV28	TRBJ2-7	NA	CASSFPGQGSYEQYF	TGTGCCAGCAGTTTCCCGGGACAGGGTTCCTACGAGCAGTACTTC
TRBD2	TRBV18	TRBJ2-3	NA	CASSPQAGVADTQYF	TGTGCCAGCTCACCACAAGCGGGAGTCGCAGATACGCAGTATTTT
NA	TRBV7-2	TRBJ2-5	NA	CASTIRGDVAQYF	TGTGCCAGCACCATACGGGGTGATGTAGCCCAGTACTTC
NA	TRBV27	TRBJ2-1	once	CASSLFKSYNEQFF	TGTGCCAGCAGTTTATTCAAGAGCTACAATGAGCAGTTCTTC
TRBD2	TRBV5-1	TRBJ2-5	NA	CASSSRLAGTETQYF	TGCGCCAGCAGCAGCCGACTAGCGGGAACAGAGACCCAGTACTTC
NA	TRBV6-5	TRBJ1-5	NA	CASSYSSQIRQPQHF	TGTGCCAGCAGTTACTCTAGCCAAATCAGACAGCCCCAGCATTTT
TRBD2	TRBV29-1	TRBJ2-2	once	CSVERPSGPNTGELFF	TGCAGCGTTGAGAGGCCTAGCGGGCCGAACACCGGGGAGCTGTTTTTT
NA	TRBV28	TRBJ2-7	NA	CASRARGVARGEQYF	TGTGCCAGCAGGGCGAGGGGTGTGGCACGGGGGGAGCAGTACTTC
NA	TRBV29-1	TRBJ1-1	NA	CSVEDQSLKTEAFF	TGCAGCGTTGAAGATCAAAGCCTCAAAACTGAAGCTTTCTTT
NA	TRBV6-1	TRBJ2-7	few	CASSEETYYEQYF	TGTGCCAGCAGTGAGGAGACGTACTACGAGCAGTACTTC
NA	TRBV28	TRBJ2-7	few	CASTPSGYEQYF	TGTGCCAGCACCCCCTCGGGGTACGAGCAGTACTTC
NA	TRBV27	TRBJ2-5	NA	CASSTVGGQETQYF	TGTGCCAGCAGTACCGTTGGCGGCCAAGAGACCCAGTACTTC
NA	TRBV28	TRBJ1-2	NA	CASSPNGIYGYTF	TGTGCCAGCAGTCCTAACGGGATCTATGGCTACACCTTC
NA	TRBV9	TRBJ2-3	NA	CASSVAPASRLTDTQYF	TGTGCCAGCAGCGTAGCGCCTGCTAGCAGACTCACAGATACGCAGTATTTT
NA	TRBV19	TRBJ1-2	NA	CASSKPNGDYGYTF	TGTGCCAGTAGTAAACCTAACGGGGACTATGGCTACACCTTC
TRBD1	TRBV6-5	TRBJ2-1	NA	CASSLVPGQGANEQFF	TGTGCCAGCAGTTTGGTCCCGGGACAGGGGGCCAATGAGCAGTTCTTC
TRBD1	TRBV27	TRBJ2-1	NA	CASSPTDRGVLYNEQFF	TGTGCCAGCAGTCCCACTGACAGGGGAGTTTTGTACAATGAGCAGTTCTTC
NA	TRBV29-1	TRBJ1-2	NA	CSVGAGMSYTF	TGCAGCGTTGGGGCAGGTATGAGCTACACCTTC
NA	TRBV7-2	TRBJ1-2	once	CASSPLGRGGPAYGYTF	TGTGCCAGCAGCCCCCTAGGCCGCGGGGGCCCGGCTTATGGCTACACCTTC
NA	TRBV9	TRBJ2-3	NA	CASTDRRTGEATDTQYF	TGTGCCAGCACCGATCGTAGAACAGGTGAGGCCACAGATACGCAGTATTTT
TRBD2	TRBV7-6	TRBJ2-1	NA	CASSWVSGRETYNEQFF	TGTGCCAGCAGCTGGGTTAGCGGGAGGGAGACCTACAATGAGCAGTTCTTC
NA	TRBV29-1	TRBJ1-2	NA	CSVLDSAPYGYTF	TGCAGCGTCCTGGACTCTGCGCCGTATGGCTACACCTTC
TRBD1	TRBV7-9	TRBJ1-2	NA	CASSQGTGVSGYTF	TGTGCCAGCAGCCAAGGGACAGGGGTAAGCGGCTACACCTTC
TRBD1	TRBV5-4	TRBJ1-2	NA	CASSSRTGGYGYTF	TGTGCCAGCAGCAGTCGGACAGGGGGTTATGGCTACACCTTC